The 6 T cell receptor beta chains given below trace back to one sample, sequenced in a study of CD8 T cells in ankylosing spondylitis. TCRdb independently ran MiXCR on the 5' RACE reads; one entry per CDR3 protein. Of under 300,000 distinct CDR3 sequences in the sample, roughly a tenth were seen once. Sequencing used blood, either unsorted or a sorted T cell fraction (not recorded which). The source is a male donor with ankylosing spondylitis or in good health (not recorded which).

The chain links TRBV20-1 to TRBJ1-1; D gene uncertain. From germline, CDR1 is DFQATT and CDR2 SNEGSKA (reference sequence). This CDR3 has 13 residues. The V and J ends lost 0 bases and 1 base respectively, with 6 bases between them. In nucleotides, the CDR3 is TGCAGTGCTAGAGATTGGGAGAACACTGAAGCTTTCTTT. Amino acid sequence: CSARDWENTEAFF.

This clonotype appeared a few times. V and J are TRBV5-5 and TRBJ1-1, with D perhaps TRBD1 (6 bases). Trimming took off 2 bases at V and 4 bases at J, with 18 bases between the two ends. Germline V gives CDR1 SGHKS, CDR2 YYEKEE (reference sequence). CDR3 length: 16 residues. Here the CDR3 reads CASSFTLDRTSTEAFF. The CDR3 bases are TGTGCCAGCAGCTTTACTCTCGACAGGACCTCCACTGAAGCTTTCTTT.

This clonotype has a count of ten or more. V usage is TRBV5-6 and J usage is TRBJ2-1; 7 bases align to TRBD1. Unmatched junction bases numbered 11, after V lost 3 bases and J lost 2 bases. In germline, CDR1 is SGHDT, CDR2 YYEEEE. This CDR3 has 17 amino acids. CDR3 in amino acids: CASSYRQGAWAYNEQFF. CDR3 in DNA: TGTGCCAGCAGCTACCGACAGGGCGCCTGGGCCTACAATGAGCAGTTCTTC.

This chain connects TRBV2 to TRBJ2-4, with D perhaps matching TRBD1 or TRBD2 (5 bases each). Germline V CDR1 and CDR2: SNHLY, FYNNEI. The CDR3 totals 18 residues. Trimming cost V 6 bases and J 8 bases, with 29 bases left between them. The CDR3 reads CASRGDSNFPSLRDIQYF. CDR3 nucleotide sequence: TGTGCCAGCAGGGGAGACAGCAACTTCCCATCCCTAAGGGACATTCAGTACTTC.

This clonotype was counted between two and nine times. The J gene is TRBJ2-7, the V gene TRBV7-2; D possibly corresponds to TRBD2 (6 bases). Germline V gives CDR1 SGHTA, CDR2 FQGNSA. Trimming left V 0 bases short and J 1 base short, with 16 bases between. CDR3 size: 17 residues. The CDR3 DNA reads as TGTGCCAGCAGCTTAGCGCGGGGTAGCGGAATGTCCTACGAGCAGTACTTC. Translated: CASSLARGSGMSYEQYF.

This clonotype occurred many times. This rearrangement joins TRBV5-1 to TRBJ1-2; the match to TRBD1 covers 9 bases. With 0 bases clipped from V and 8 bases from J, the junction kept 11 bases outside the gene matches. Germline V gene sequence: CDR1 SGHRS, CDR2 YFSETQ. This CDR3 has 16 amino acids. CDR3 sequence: CASSLGWTGDLMGYTF. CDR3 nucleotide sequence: TGCGCCAGCAGCTTGGGCTGGACAGGGGATTTGATGGGCTACACCTTC.